What follows are 16 T cell receptor beta chains derived from one specimen sequenced in a study of shared clonotypes between healthy human individuals. CD45RO negativity and positive selection for CCR7 defined naive CD8 cells, a population that excluded terminally differentiated effector memory CD45RA+ cells. Using immunoSEQ multiplex PCR, the repertoire was profiled, and TCRdb retains in-frame clones only, with some absent. Of about 2.2 million clones listed, about 93% are singletons. The sequencing sample was made of naive CD8+ T cells from PBMCs. The receptor set was obtained from a man aged 18 to 29 in good health. Some clones in this sample may be carry-over from other donors' samples.

The chain employs TRBV19 and TRBJ2-1; the D gene could be TRBD1 or TRBD2 (5 bases each). The germline gives CDR1 LNHDA, CDR2 SQIVND (reference sequence). Trimming pared 5 bases from V and 3 bases from J, leaving 11 bases between. The CDR3 has 14 amino acids. In DNA, the CDR3 is TGTGCCAGTAGTCTCCGGGACCACTACAATGAGCAGTTCTTC. Its protein is CASSLRDHYNEQFF.

The chain employs TRBV29-1 and TRBJ1-1, with unresolved D. Trimming removed 3 bases from V and 4 bases from J, with 6 bases in between. Germline V gene sequence: CDR1 SQVTM, CDR2 ANQGSEA. The CDR3 totals 11 residues. The CDR3 protein is CSVDWVTEAFF. CDR3 DNA sequence: TGCAGCGTTGATTGGGTCACTGAAGCTTTCTTT.

The J gene is TRBJ2-7, the V gene TRBV7-8, with a weak D call TRBD2 (5 bases). Between the trimmed V and J ends, which lost 7 bases and 0 bases, there was a span of 13 bases. This CDR3 is 14 amino acids long. Germline CDR1 SGHVS, CDR2 FQNEAQ. The CDR3, as DNA: TGTGCCAGCACCCCGTTGGGGAGCTCCTACGAGCAGTACTTC. It is translated as CASTPLGSSYEQYF. The variable domain in full, completed from reference TRBV7-8 and TRBJ2-7, reads GAGVSQSPRYKVAKRGQDVALRCDPISGHVSLFWYQQALGQGPEFLTYFQNEAQLDKSGLPSDRFFAERPEGSVSTLKIQRTQQEDSAVYLCASTPLGSSYEQYFGPGTRLTVT.

CDR3 sequence (DNA): TGTGCCAGCAGTCGGAGAAGCGGGTCTACCGGGGAGCTGTTTTTT. Translating it yields CASSRRSGSTGELFF. J is TRBJ2-2 and V is TRBV27; perhaps TRBD2 as D (6 bases). The CDR3 is 15 residues long. V lost 5 bases to trimming and J lost 5 bases, with 15 bases between them. Germline V gives CDR1 MNHEY, CDR2 SMNVEV (reference sequence).

The chain links TRBV7-9 to TRBJ2-7, with 7 bases fitting TRBD1. The CDR3 is 16 amino acids. The germline V gene has CDR1 SEHNR and CDR2 FQNEAQ (reference sequence). With 9 bases clipped from V and 0 bases from J, the junction kept 14 bases outside the gene matches. CDR3 in amino acids: CASTPGKGTASYEQYF. In DNA form, the CDR3 reads TGTGCCAGTACCCCGGGTAAGGGGACAGCCTCCTACGAGCAGTACTTC.

Comments on this clone: This specimen includes other DNA sequences encoding the same CDR3. This sequence joins TRBV27 and TRBJ1-5; 7 bases align to TRBD1. CDR3 size: 13 residues. Trimming cost V 6 bases and J 6 bases; bases outside gene matches: 5. Germline V lookup: CDR1 MNHEY, CDR2 SMNVEV (reference sequence). The CDR3 spells CASSDRVGQPQHF. CDR3 bases: TGTGCCAGCAGCGACAGGGTGGGTCAGCCCCAGCATTTT.

The genes are TRBV15 and TRBJ1-5, with D possibly being TRBD1 (5 bases). CDR3 length equals 14 residues. With 9 bases removed from V and 3 bases from J, the gap between germline ends came to 15 bases. Germline lookup yields CDR1 LNHNV and CDR2 YYDKDF (reference sequence). The CDR3 protein is CATRRRGINQPQHF. The CDR3, as DNA: TGTGCCACTAGACGGCGGGGGATCAATCAGCCCCAGCATTTT. Full variable domain (rest looked up from reference TRBV15 and TRBJ1-5): DAMVIQNPRYQVTQFGKPVTLSCSQTLNHNVMYWYQQKSSQAPKLLFHYYDKDFNNEADTPDNFQSRRPNTSFCFLDIRSPGLGDTAMYLCATRRRGINQPQHFGDGTRLSIL.

In DNA form, the CDR3 reads TGTGCCAGCTCGGTGGGTCCCTACGAGCAGTACTTC. Its protein product is CASSVGPYEQYF. The chain links TRBV5-4 to TRBJ2-7; D unresolved. From germline, CDR1 is SGHNT and CDR2 YYREEE (reference sequence). CDR3 length: 12 residues. V was trimmed by 7 bases and J by 2 bases, leaving 10 bases between them.

The rearrangement links TRBV4-1 to TRBJ2-7, with D hard to call. Germline CDR1 MGHRA, CDR2 YSYEKL. Trimming removed 4 bases at V and 4 bases at J, with 11 bases between. The CDR3 runs to 13 residues. The CDR3 region is CASSPNIGYEQYF. The DNA of the CDR3 is TGCGCCAGCAGCCCGAACATTGGATACGAGCAGTACTTC.

The V call is TRBV5-1, the J call TRBJ1-2; 7 bases agree with TRBD1. CDR1 and CDR2 (germline): SGHRS, YFSETQ. The junction had 11 bases not matched to a gene; V was cut back by 4 bases and J by 5 bases. The CDR3 is made up of 15 amino acids. CDR3 sequence reads: CASSPTLTGKYGYTF. The DNA of the CDR3 is TGCGCCAGCAGCCCCACTCTGACAGGGAAGTATGGCTACACCTTC.

This rearrangement joins TRBV7-2 to TRBJ2-1; a weak D match, TRBD2 (6 bases). The V and J ends lost 3 bases and 2 bases respectively, with 11 bases between them. The V gene's germline CDR1 is SGHTA and CDR2 FQGNSA. The CDR3 loop spans 15 amino acids. In DNA, the CDR3 is TGTGCCAGCAGCTTTAGCGGCAGTACCTACAATGAGCAGTTCTTC. This gives the protein CASSFSGSTYNEQFF.

This chain connects TRBV29-1 to TRBJ2-7, with TRBD1 matching over 8 bases. With V trimmed by 6 bases and J by 1 base, 11 bases remained unmatched. The length of the CDR3 is 15 residues. Germline CDR1 SQVTM, CDR2 ANQGSEA. CDR3: CSVEYRDRLSYEQYF. The CDR3 DNA reads as TGCAGCGTGGAATACCGGGACAGGCTTTCCTACGAGCAGTACTTC.

This clone has a single count. The rearrangement uses TRBV18 and TRBJ2-1; 7 bases match TRBD1. The CDR3 loop spans 15 amino acids. Losses at the gene ends were 3 bases for V and 2 bases for J; bases not matched to a gene: 4. CDR1 is KGHSH, CDR2 LQKENI, per germline. CDR3 sequence reads: CASSPGTEAYNEQFF. CDR3 in DNA: TGTGCCAGCTCACCGGGGACAGAGGCCTACAATGAGCAGTTCTTC.

This clone was observed a single time. V is TRBV27 and J is TRBJ2-1; 7 bases are shared with TRBD2. CDR1 and CDR2 from the germline V gene are MNHEY and SMNVEV (reference sequence). With V trimmed by 6 bases and J by 3 bases, 8 bases remained unmatched. This CDR3 contains 15 residues. CDR3 in amino acids: CASRAGLADYNEQFF. In DNA, the CDR3 is TGTGCCAGCAGGGCGGGGCTAGCGGACTACAATGAGCAGTTCTTC.

Here the CDR3 DNA reads TGTGCCAGCAGCTTAGCTCTAACGGGACACGAGCAGTACTTC. Protein sequence: CASSLALTGHEQYF. This chain uses TRBV7-2 with TRBJ2-7; D is tentatively TRBD1 or TRBD2 (5 bases each). The CDR3 is made up of 14 amino acids. With 0 bases removed from V and 5 bases from J, the gap between germline ends came to 11 bases. Germline V gene data show CDR1 as SGHTA and CDR2 as FQGNSA.

The V call is TRBV19, the J call TRBJ2-7; the D is unclear. V was cut by 5 bases and J by 3 bases, with 14 bases left in between. The CDR3 covers 14 residues. The germline V gene encodes CDR1 LNHDA and CDR2 SQIVND (reference sequence). CDR3 residues: CASSPSRMNYEQYF. In DNA form, the CDR3 reads TGTGCCAGTAGTCCCTCCAGGATGAACTACGAGCAGTACTTC.